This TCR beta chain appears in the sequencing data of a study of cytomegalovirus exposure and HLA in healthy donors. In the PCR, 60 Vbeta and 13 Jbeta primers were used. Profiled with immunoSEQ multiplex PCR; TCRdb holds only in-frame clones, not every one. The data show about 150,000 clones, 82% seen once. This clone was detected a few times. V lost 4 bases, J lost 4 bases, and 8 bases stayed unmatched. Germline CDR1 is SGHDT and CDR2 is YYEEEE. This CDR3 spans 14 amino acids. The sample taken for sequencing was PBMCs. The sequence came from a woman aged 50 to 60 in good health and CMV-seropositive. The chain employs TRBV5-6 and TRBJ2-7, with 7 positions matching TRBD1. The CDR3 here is CASSPLTGTYEQYF. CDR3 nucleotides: TGTGCCAGCAGCCCCCTGACAGGGACGTACGAGCAGTACTTC.